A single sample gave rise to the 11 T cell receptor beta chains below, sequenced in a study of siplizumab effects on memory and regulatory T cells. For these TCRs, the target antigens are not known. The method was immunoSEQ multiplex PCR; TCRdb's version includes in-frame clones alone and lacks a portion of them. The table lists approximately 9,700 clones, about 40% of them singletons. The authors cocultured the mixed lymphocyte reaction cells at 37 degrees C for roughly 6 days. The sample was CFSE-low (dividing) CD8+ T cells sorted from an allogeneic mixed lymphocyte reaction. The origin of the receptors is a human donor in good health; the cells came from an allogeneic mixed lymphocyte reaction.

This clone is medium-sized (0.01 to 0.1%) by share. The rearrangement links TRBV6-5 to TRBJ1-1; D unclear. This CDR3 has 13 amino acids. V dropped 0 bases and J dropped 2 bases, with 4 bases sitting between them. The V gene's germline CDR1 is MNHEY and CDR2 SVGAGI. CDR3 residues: CASSYSKNTEAFF. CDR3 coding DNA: TGTGCCAGCAGTTACTCGAAAAACACTGAAGCTTTCTTT.

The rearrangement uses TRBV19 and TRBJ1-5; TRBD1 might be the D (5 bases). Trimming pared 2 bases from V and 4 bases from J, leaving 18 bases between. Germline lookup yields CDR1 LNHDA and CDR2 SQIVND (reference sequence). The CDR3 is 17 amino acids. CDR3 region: CASSITGTLAPNQPQHF. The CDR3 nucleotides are TGTGCCAGTAGTATAACCGGGACTCTGGCGCCAAATCAGCCCCAGCATTTT.

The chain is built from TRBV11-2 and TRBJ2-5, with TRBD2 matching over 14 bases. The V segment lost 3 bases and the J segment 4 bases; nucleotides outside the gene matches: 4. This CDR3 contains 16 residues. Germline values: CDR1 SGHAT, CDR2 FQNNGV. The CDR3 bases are TGTGCCAGCAGCTTGGGACTAGCGGGGGTTCGAGAGACCCAGTACTTC. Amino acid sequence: CASSLGLAGVRETQYF.

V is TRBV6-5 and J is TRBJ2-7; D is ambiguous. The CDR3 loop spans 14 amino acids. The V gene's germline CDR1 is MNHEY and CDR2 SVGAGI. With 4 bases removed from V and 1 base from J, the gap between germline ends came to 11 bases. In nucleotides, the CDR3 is TGTGCCAGCAGTTCGGGCAGTGGGTCCTACGAGCAGTACTTC. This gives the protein CASSSGSGSYEQYF.

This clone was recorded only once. The CDR3 coding sequence is TGCAGCGTTATCAGACAAGAGACCCAGTACTTC. Translated, it gives CSVIRQETQYF. This chain links TRBV29-1 with TRBJ2-5; unclear D gene. The CDR3 extends over 11 amino acids. Germline CDR1 is SQVTM and CDR2 is ANQGSEA. The V end was cut by 5 bases, the J end by 2 bases, with 6 bases between.

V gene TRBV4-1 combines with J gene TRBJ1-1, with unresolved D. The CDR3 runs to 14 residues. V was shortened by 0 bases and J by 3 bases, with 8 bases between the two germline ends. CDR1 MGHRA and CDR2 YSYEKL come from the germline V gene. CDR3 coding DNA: TGCGCCAGCAGCCAAGATTCAGTATACACTGAAGCTTTCTTT. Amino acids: CASSQDSVYTEAFF.

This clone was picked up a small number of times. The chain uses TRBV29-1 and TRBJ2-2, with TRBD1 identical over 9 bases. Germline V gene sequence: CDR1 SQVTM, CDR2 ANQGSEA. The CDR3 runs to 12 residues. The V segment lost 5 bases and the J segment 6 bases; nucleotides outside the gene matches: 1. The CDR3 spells CSVTGGAGELFF. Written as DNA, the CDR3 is TGCAGCGTTACAGGGGGCGCCGGGGAGCTGTTTTTT.

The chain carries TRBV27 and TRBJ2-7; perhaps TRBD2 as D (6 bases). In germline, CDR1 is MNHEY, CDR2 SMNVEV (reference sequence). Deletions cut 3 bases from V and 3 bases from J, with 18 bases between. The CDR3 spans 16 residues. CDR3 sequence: CASSLVGEVRFYEQYF. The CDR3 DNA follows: TGTGCCAGCAGTTTGGTGGGGGAGGTTAGGTTCTACGAGCAGTACTTC.

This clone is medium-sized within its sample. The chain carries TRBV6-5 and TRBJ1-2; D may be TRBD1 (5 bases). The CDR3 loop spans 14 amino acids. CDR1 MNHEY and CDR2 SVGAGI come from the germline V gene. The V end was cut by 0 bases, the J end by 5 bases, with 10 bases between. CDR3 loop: CASSYSGGEYGYTF. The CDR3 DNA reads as TGTGCCAGCAGTTACTCGGGAGGGGAGTATGGCTACACCTTC.

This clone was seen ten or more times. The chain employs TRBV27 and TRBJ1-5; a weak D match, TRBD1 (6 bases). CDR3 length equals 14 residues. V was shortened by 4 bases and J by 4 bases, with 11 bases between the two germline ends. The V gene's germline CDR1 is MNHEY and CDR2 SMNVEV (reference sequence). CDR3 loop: CASSWRGQNQPQHF. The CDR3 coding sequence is TGTGCCAGCAGTTGGCGGGGGCAGAATCAGCCCCAGCATTTT.

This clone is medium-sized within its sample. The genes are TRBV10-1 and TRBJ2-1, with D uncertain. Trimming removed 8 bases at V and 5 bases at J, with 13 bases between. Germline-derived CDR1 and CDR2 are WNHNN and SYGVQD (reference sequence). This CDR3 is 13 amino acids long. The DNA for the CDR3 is TGCGCCAGCGGCTTAAGAGAGAACAATGAGCAGTTCTTC. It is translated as CASGLRENNEQFF.